These 23 T cell receptor beta chains were sequenced from one sample in a study of cytomegalovirus exposure and HLA in healthy donors (dated by TCRdb to about 2017). Library prep was done by the immunoSEQ multiplex PCR assay. For the multiplex PCR, a mixture combining 60 forward primers for TCR Vbeta segments and 13 reverse primers for TCR Jbeta segments was used. As stored in TCRdb, this immuneACCESS dataset retains in-frame rearrangements with V and J assigned. A fraction of the clones does not appear; measured against another copy, unresolved V genes explain less than half of the discrepancy, and the remainder lacks a known reason. The sample table gives fewer than 85,000 clones. The ten largest make up 4.5% to 5% of the sample. The sequenced sample was PBMCs. The receptors here all came from a woman aged 40 to 50 in good health and CMV-seropositive.

This chain connects TRBV5-1 to TRBJ2-1; 7 bases align to TRBD2. Germline V CDR1 and CDR2: SGHRS, YFSETQ. The V segment lost 1 base and the J segment 0 bases; nucleotides outside the gene matches: 4. CDR3 length: 16 amino acids. This CDR3 reads CASSLLGGSSYNEQFF. Here the CDR3 DNA reads TGCGCCAGCAGCTTGCTCGGCGGGAGCTCCTACAATGAGCAGTTCTTC.

The rearrangement joins TRBV27 to TRBJ2-5; TRBD2 agrees at 7 bases. V trimming: 2 bases; J trimming: 5 bases; junction bases outside the gene matches: 5. From germline, CDR1 is MNHEY and CDR2 SMNVEV (reference sequence). This CDR3 contains 14 residues. CDR3 sequence (DNA): TGTGCCAGCAGTTTAGCGGGGGTTTTGGAGACCCAGTACTTC. Amino acid sequence: CASSLAGVLETQYF.

This CDR3 reads CAISESGANSYEQYF. The CDR3 region has the DNA TGTGCCATCAGTGAGTCGGGGGCCAACTCCTACGAGCAGTACTTC. The genes are TRBV10-3 and TRBJ2-7; possibly TRBD1 for D (6 bases). Germline V gene sequence: CDR1 ENHRY, CDR2 SYGVKD. The CDR3 is 15 amino acids. V lost 0 bases to trimming and J lost 0 bases, with 9 bases between them.

CDR3 sequence: CAISVGVQETQYF. The CDR3 bases are TGTGCCATCAGTGTGGGAGTTCAAGAGACCCAGTACTTC. V gene TRBV10-3 combines with J gene TRBJ2-5; a possible D gene is TRBD2 (5 bases). Trimming removed 4 bases from V and 2 bases from J, with 8 bases in between. The CDR3 is 13 residues long. Looked up from germline, CDR1 is ENHRY and CDR2 is SYGVKD.

The chain joins TRBV27 to TRBJ2-5, with 12 positions matching TRBD2. Trimming at V came to 6 bases and at J to 2 bases, leaving 4 bases not matched to a gene. Germline CDR1 MNHEY, CDR2 SMNVEV (reference sequence). The CDR3 extends over 15 amino acids. Written as DNA, the CDR3 is TGTGCCAGCAGCAAAGGACTAGCGGGGCAAGAGACCCAGTACTTC. Protein: CASSKGLAGQETQYF.

J is TRBJ1-2 and V is TRBV7-9; no firm D call. V was shortened by 1 base and J by 3 bases, with 9 bases between the two germline ends. The CDR3 length is 14 residues. Per the germline V gene, CDR1 is SEHNR and CDR2 is FQNEAQ (reference sequence). The CDR3 sequence: CASSLDAQDYGYTF. The DNA of the CDR3 is TGTGCCAGCAGCTTAGATGCCCAGGACTATGGCTACACCTTC.

The V and J genes are TRBV7-3 and TRBJ1-2, with a tentative D call TRBD1 (6 bases). Between the trimmed V and J ends, which lost 5 bases and 5 bases, there was a span of 21 bases. The CDR3 spans 16 residues. The V gene's germline CDR1 is SGHTA and CDR2 FQGTGA. CDR3 loop: CASSHTTGIDAYGYTF. The CDR3 DNA reads TGTGCCAGCAGCCATACAACAGGGATTGATGCATATGGCTACACCTTC.

The chain joins TRBV9 to TRBJ2-1, with 9 bases lining up with TRBD2. J was trimmed by 6 bases and V by 4 bases; bases with no gene match: 8. Germline loops: CDR1 SGDLS, CDR2 YYNGEE. The CDR3 consists of 15 residues. The CDR3 reads CASSTTSGQTNEQFF. CDR3 DNA: TGTGCCAGCAGCACGACTAGCGGACAAACCAATGAGCAGTTCTTC.

The chain combines TRBV12-2 with TRBJ2-3; TRBD1 reflects the table's D call only, with no check against the DNA. TRBV12-2 is labeled a pseudogene. The CDR3 consists of 20 residues. The CDR3 sequence is CASRLPLNREPRPSTDTQYF. The CDR3, as DNA: TGTGCAAGTCGCCTCCCCCTAAACAGGGAGCCCCGTCCTAGCACAGATACGCAGTATTTT.

The V call is TRBV5-4, the J call TRBJ2-5, with TRBD2 matching 7 bases. Germline assignment: CDR1 SGHNT and CDR2 YYREEE (reference sequence). Germline trimming cut 6 bases from V and 3 bases from J; bases unmatched to any gene: 5. The length of the CDR3 is 13 residues. The CDR3 sequence is CASKAGVKETQYF. The CDR3 region has the DNA TGTGCCAGCAAGGCGGGAGTCAAAGAGACCCAGTACTTC.

The chain carries TRBV7-9 and TRBJ2-5, with a possible D match to TRBD1 (6 bases). This CDR3 spans 15 amino acids. V lost 7 bases, J lost 4 bases, and 19 bases lay in between. Germline V lookup: CDR1 SEHNR, CDR2 FQNEAQ (reference sequence). The CDR3 DNA sequence: TGTGCCAGCACCCCTTCCTCCGCAGGGGTAGAGACCCAGTACTTC. Protein sequence: CASTPSSAGVETQYF.

As for this clone: This CDR3 is also generated by other DNA sequences in the sample. The chain joins TRBV29-1 to TRBJ2-3; 7 bases fit TRBD2. J was trimmed by 2 bases and V by 5 bases; bases with no gene match: 25. The CDR3 has 20 amino acids. In germline, CDR1 is SQVTM, CDR2 ANQGSEA. CDR3 bases: TGCAGCGTTTCAGCGGGATATTTCTCTGGTTTTACCGAACTCACAGATACGCAGTATTTT. It yields the protein CSVSAGYFSGFTELTDTQYF.

V usage is TRBV5-4 and J usage is TRBJ1-2; the D is unclear. CDR1 and CDR2 from the germline V gene are SGHNT and YYREEE (reference sequence). V was trimmed by 3 bases and J by 6 bases, leaving 15 bases between them. This CDR3 contains 14 residues. CDR3 nucleotide sequence: TGTGCCAGCAGCTCACGAAGCATGGTGAATGGCTACACCTTC. Residues: CASSSRSMVNGYTF.

This chain links TRBV2 with TRBJ2-7, with D possibly being TRBD1 (6 bases). CDR1 and CDR2 from the germline V gene are SNHLY and FYNNEI. V lost 6 bases and J lost 1, with 13 bases in between. This CDR3 spans 14 amino acids. CDR3 amino acids: CASRQGRNSYEQYF. As DNA, the CDR3 is TGTGCCAGCAGACAGGGACGGAATTCCTACGAGCAGTACTTC.

The chain joins TRBV2 to TRBJ2-1; 12 bases match TRBD2. The CDR3 is 19 amino acids. J gave up 6 bases and V 8 bases, and 20 bases lay outside the gene matches. Germline V gene lookup returns CDR1 SNHLY and CDR2 FYNNEI. The CDR3 region is CASWDFRLAGDAVGNEQFF. CDR3 DNA: TGTGCCAGCTGGGACTTCCGACTAGCGGGAGACGCCGTGGGCAATGAGCAGTTCTTC. Looking up the rest from reference TRBV2 and TRBJ2-1 gives the full variable domain: EPEVTQTPSHQVTQMGQEVILRCVPISNHLYFYWYRQILGQKVEFLVSFYNNEISEKSEIFDDQFSVERPDGSNFTLKIRSTKLEDSAMYFCASWDFRLAGDAVGNEQFFGPGTRLTVL.

The chain recombines TRBV6-4 with TRBJ2-3; D possibly corresponds to TRBD2 (6 bases). This CDR3 is 14 amino acids long. Looked up from germline, CDR1 is MRHNA and CDR2 is SNTAGT. V lost 3 bases and J lost 0, with 7 bases in between. The chain's CDR3 is CASSERGSTDTQYF. CDR3 in DNA: TGTGCCAGCAGTGAGCGGGGCAGCACAGATACGCAGTATTTT.

The chain has TRBV18 and TRBJ1-1; a possible D gene is TRBD1 (6 bases). V gave up 8 bases and J gave up 3 bases, with 13 bases separating them. In germline, CDR1 is KGHSH, CDR2 LQKENI. CDR3 length: 13 amino acids. The CDR3 nucleotides are TGTGCCAGCACGATACAGGGCGACACTGAAGCTTTCTTT. It codes for CASTIQGDTEAFF.

This rearrangement joins TRBV19 to TRBJ1-2, with TRBD1 matching 9 bases. This CDR3 contains 14 residues. J lost 4 bases, V lost 5 bases, and 5 bases had no gene match. Per germline, CDR1 LNHDA and CDR2 SQIVND (reference sequence). CDR3 sequence (DNA): TGTGCCAGTAGTGCAGGACAGGGGAGCTATGGCTACACCTTC. Translation: CASSAGQGSYGYTF.

The gene calls are TRBV5-5 and TRBJ1-1; D remains unclear. V was shortened by 5 bases and J by 0 bases, with 8 bases between the two germline ends. Germline-derived CDR1 and CDR2 are SGHKS and YYEKEE (reference sequence). The CDR3 has 13 amino acids. CDR3 coding DNA: TGTGCCAGCAGAGCTCCGGTGAACACTGAAGCTTTCTTT. It codes for CASRAPVNTEAFF.

The rearrangement uses TRBV7-9 and TRBJ2-5; TRBD2 is a possible D gene (6 bases). V dropped 4 bases and J dropped 2 bases, with 17 bases sitting between them. CDR1 is SEHNR, CDR2 FQNEAQ, per germline (reference sequence). The length of the CDR3 is 16 residues. The CDR3 DNA reads TGTGCCAGCAGCTCCCCTCCTTGGGGGAGGCAAGAGACCCAGTACTTC. Protein product: CASSSPPWGRQETQYF.

The rearrangement links TRBV28 to TRBJ2-2; D is ambiguous. CDR1 MDHEN and CDR2 SYDVKM come from the germline V gene. V lost 3 bases and J lost 1, with 3 bases in between. This CDR3 comprises 13 residues. This CDR3 reads CASSFLNTGELFF. DNA for the CDR3: TGTGCCAGCAGTTTCCTGAACACCGGGGAGCTGTTTTTT. The entire variable domain, with the rest obtained from reference TRBV28 and TRBJ2-2, is as follows: DVKVTQSSRYLVKRTGEKVFLECVQDMDHENMFWYRQDPGLGLRLIYFSYDVKMKEKGDIPEGYSVSREKKERFSLILESASTNQTSMYLCASSFLNTGELFFGEGSRLTVL.

The chain recombines TRBV19 with TRBJ2-3; possible D gene TRBD2, 6 bases. The CDR3 runs to 16 residues. The ends were cut back, 8 bases at V and 6 bases at J, with 24 bases in the middle. Germline CDR1 LNHDA, CDR2 SQIVND (reference sequence). The CDR3 DNA reads TGTGCCAGTGGCCCAGCCGTGGGGTCTGGAGGGGATACGCAGTATTTT. Protein: CASGPAVGSGGDTQYF.

This chain connects TRBV27 to TRBJ2-7; 10 nucleotides agree with TRBD1. V trimming: 6 bases; J trimming: 2 bases; junction bases outside the gene matches: 10. Germline V gene data show CDR1 as MNHEY and CDR2 as SMNVEV (reference sequence). CDR3 size: 16 residues. The chain's CDR3 is CASSLWDRGIPYEQYF. The CDR3 bases are TGTGCCAGCAGCCTCTGGGACAGGGGTATCCCCTACGAGCAGTACTTC.